These T cell receptor beta chains were read from a single sample in a study of identical twins. TCRdb recomputed calls from the 5' RACE reads with MiXCR, one row per CDR3 protein. Of a few hundred thousand distinct CDR3 sequences in the sample, roughly 8.7% were seen once. This sample was shared with a second study, whose subject was yellow fever vaccine responses in identical twins.

The sample was CD8+ T cells sorted from blood. These receptors all come from a woman between 18 and 29 years old in good health. Both conserved end residues are part of each CDR3. The D gene is left open where the match is weak. Expanded clones get a size class; other rows say once, few or many, or leave the size out.

clone size: few; D gene: TRBD2; J gene: TRBJ2-5; V gene: TRBV12-3/TRBV12-4; CDR3 DNA: TGTGCCAGCAGTCCCCGGACTAGCGGGCCCCCGCGGCAAGAGACCCAGTACTTC; CDR3 protein: CASSPRTSGPPRQETQYF
clone size: few; D gene: NA; J gene: TRBJ1-1; V gene: TRBV7-2; CDR3 DNA: TGTGCCAGCAGGCTTGACACCGGGAACACTGAAGCTTTCTTT; CDR3 protein: CASRLDTGNTEAFF
clone size: many; D gene: NA; J gene: TRBJ2-3; V gene: TRBV7-9; CDR3 DNA: TGTGCCAGCAGCTTAGCGGCCTCTGGTCAGAAGGATACGCAGTATTTT; CDR3 protein: CASSLAASGQKDTQYF
clone size: many; D gene: NA; J gene: TRBJ2-3; V gene: TRBV5-5; CDR3 DNA: TGTGCCAGCAGCATTAGCGGAGGCACAGATACGCAGTATTTT; CDR3 protein: CASSISGGTDTQYF
clone size: few; D gene: NA; J gene: TRBJ2-3; V gene: TRBV4-1; CDR3 DNA: TGCGCCAGCAGCCAAGAGCCGGGGGCAACTAGCACAGATACGCAGTATTTT; CDR3 protein: CASSQEPGATSTDTQYF
clone size: NA; D gene: NA; J gene: TRBJ1-5; V gene: TRBV19; CDR3 DNA: TGTGCCAGTAGTATTACGGATAATCAGCCCCAGCATTTT; CDR3 protein: CASSITDNQPQHF
clone size: few; D gene: NA; J gene: TRBJ2-7; V gene: TRBV7-6; CDR3 DNA: TGTGCCAGCAGCTCAATGAAGGGAGTGGCGTCCTACGAGCAGTACTTC; CDR3 protein: CASSSMKGVASYEQYF
clone size: many; D gene: NA; J gene: TRBJ2-3; V gene: TRBV29-1; CDR3 DNA: TGCAGCGTTGAAGTTGCAGATACGCAGTATTTT; CDR3 protein: CSVEVADTQYF
clone size: few; D gene: NA; J gene: TRBJ2-7; V gene: TRBV27; CDR3 DNA: TGTGCCAGCAGTTTAATTACGGACTCAGCCTACGAGCAGTACTTC; CDR3 protein: CASSLITDSAYEQYF
clone size: many; D gene: TRBD2; J gene: TRBJ2-7; V gene: TRBV28; CDR3 DNA: TGTGCCAGCAGTTCAGGACTAGCGGGAACATACGAGCAGTACTTC; CDR3 protein: CASSSGLAGTYEQYF
clone size: few; D gene: NA; J gene: TRBJ2-1; V gene: TRBV16; CDR3 DNA: TGTGCCAGCAGCCAATTCGCCGGCCCCTCCTACAATGAGCAGTTCTTC; CDR3 protein: CASSQFAGPSYNEQFF
clone size: few; D gene: NA; J gene: TRBJ2-2; V gene: TRBV6-5; CDR3 DNA: TGTGCCAGCACCGAGACCACCGGGGAGCTGTTTTTT; CDR3 protein: CASTETTGELFF
clone size: NA; D gene: NA; J gene: TRBJ2-5; V gene: TRBV6-1; CDR3 DNA: TGTGCCAGCAGAACAAACCGACAGAACTTCCAAGAGACCCAGTACTTC; CDR3 protein: CASRTNRQNFQETQYF
clone size: few; D gene: TRBD1; J gene: TRBJ2-1; V gene: TRBV29-1; CDR3 DNA: TGCAGCGTTGAAGATCCCGGGACAGGGAGGTACAATGAGCAGTTCTTC; CDR3 protein: CSVEDPGTGRYNEQFF
clone size: few; D gene: TRBD2; J gene: TRBJ2-1; V gene: TRBV9; CDR3 DNA: TGTGCCAGCAGCGTAGCTACGAGCGGGGCCTACAATGAGCAGTTCTTC; CDR3 protein: CASSVATSGAYNEQFF
clone size: many; D gene: NA; J gene: TRBJ2-2; V gene: TRBV12-3/TRBV12-4; CDR3 DNA: TGTGCCAGCAGTTTTTTTTCCGGGGAGCTGTTTTTT; CDR3 protein: CASSFFSGELFF
clone size: NA; D gene: NA; J gene: TRBJ2-1; V gene: TRBV4-2; CDR3 DNA: TGTGCCAGCAGCCAAGCGGGCGGGGAGCAGTTCTTC; CDR3 protein: CASSQAGGEQFF